This TCR beta chain is drawn from a study of blood T cell repertoires in COVID-19. The CDR3 extends over 13 amino acids. The V end lost 6 bases, the J end lost 7 bases, and 10 bases lay between the germline ends. From germline, CDR1 is LNHDA and CDR2 SQIVND (reference sequence). TCRdb keeps only in-frame clones here, not all; method: immunoSEQ multiplex PCR. The sample gives under 250,000 clones, over 75% of which show up once; around 3.2% is in the top ten. This clonotype was sampled from a woman under 30 in a cohort exposed to, infected with or recovered from COVID-19 (not recorded which). The sequenced sample consisted of PBMCs or T cells enriched from blood (not recorded which). The V and J genes are TRBV19 and TRBJ1-6; no clear D gene. CDR3 DNA: TGTGCCAGTAGCCCCAGGTGGAATTCACCCCTCCACTTT. Its protein is CASSPRWNSPLHF. Drawing the rest from reference TRBV19 and TRBJ1-6, the complete variable domain is DGGITQSPKYLFRKEGQNVTLSCEQNLNHDAMYWYRQDPGQGLRLIYYSQIVNDFQKGDIAEGYSVSREKKESFPLTVTSAQKNPTAFYLCASSPRWNSPLHFGNGTRLTVT.